This T cell receptor (beta chain) was captured in a study of blood T cell repertoires in COVID-19. Across the study: The samples span acute and convalescent COVID-19 from the United States, Italy and Spain. Sources were T cells, B-cell-depleted T cells, or PBMCs; the material itself was cDNA or gDNA.

Per the authors' pipeline: Reference gene primers were amplified, and this amplification served to estimate nucleated cell counts. Assay: immunoSEQ multiplex PCR; the TCRdb copy retains only in-frame clones and omits some. The V and J calls and clone size are taken from that table; D and trimming were inferred from the DNA. Altogether fewer than 130,000 clones are present, around 90% being singletons, with the ten largest covering around 5.1%. The CDR3 spans 11 residues. CDR1 is SGHTA, CDR2 FQGNSA, per germline. Between the trimmed V and J ends, which lost 1 base and 13 bases, there was a span of 8 bases.

The sequenced sample was peripheral blood. The chain recombines TRBV7-2 with TRBJ2-1; the D is unclear. This clonotype originated in a human donor in a cohort sampled during active COVID-19. DNA of the CDR3: TGTGCCAGCAGCTTAGAGAAAGCTCAGTTCTTC. Residues: CASSLEKAQFF.